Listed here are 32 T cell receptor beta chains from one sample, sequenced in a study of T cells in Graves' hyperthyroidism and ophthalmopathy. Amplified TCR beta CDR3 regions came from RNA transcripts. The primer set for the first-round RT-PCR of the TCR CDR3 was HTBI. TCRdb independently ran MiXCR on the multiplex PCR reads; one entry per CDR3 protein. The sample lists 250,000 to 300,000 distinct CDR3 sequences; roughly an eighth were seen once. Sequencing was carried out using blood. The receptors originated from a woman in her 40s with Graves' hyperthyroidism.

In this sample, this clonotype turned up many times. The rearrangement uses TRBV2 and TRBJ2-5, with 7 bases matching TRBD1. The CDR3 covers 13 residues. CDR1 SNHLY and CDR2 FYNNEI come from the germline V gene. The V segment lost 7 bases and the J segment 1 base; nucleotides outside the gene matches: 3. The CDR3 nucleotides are TGTGCCAGCACCAGACAGGGCCAAGAGACCCAGTACTTC. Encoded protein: CASTRQGQETQYF.

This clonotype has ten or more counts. Here the CDR3 reads CASGTSRNTEAFF. In DNA form, the CDR3 reads TGTGCCAGCGGTACCAGCAGGAACACTGAAGCTTTCTTT. V and J are TRBV27 and TRBJ1-1; D remains ambiguous. V was pared by 8 bases and J by 1 base, with 11 bases between. This CDR3 comprises 13 residues. Germline V gene data show CDR1 as MNHEY and CDR2 as SMNVEV (reference sequence).

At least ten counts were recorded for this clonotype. CDR3 nucleotide sequence: TGTGCCAGCAGCTTAACTGGCTCCTCCTTCACAGATACGCAGTATTTT. Translating gives CASSLTGSSFTDTQYF. This chain links TRBV7-9 with TRBJ2-3, with D unclear. V lost 2 bases and J lost 2, with 14 bases in between. Germline CDR1 and CDR2: SEHNR and FQNEAQ (reference sequence). The CDR3 length is 16 residues. The variable domain in full, with the rest retrieved from reference TRBV7-9 and TRBJ2-3, is DTGVSQNPRHKITKRGQNVTFRCDPISEHNRLYWYRQTLGQGPEFLTYFQNEAQLEKSRLLSDRFSAERPKGSFSTLEIQRTEQGDSAMYLCASSLTGSSFTDTQYFGPGTRLTVL.

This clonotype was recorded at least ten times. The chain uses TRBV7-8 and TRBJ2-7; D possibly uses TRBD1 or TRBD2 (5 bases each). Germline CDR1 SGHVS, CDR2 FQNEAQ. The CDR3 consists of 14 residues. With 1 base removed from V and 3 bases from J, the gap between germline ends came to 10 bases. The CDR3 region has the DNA TGTGCCAGCAGCTTAGTGGGGGTAGGCTACGAGCAGTACTTC. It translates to CASSLVGVGYEQYF.

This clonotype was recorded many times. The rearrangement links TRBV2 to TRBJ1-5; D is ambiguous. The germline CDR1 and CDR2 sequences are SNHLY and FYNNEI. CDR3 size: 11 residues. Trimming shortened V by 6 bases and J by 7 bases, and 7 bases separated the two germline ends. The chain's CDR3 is CASRAEQPQHF. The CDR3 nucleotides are TGTGCCAGCAGAGCGGAACAGCCCCAGCATTTT.

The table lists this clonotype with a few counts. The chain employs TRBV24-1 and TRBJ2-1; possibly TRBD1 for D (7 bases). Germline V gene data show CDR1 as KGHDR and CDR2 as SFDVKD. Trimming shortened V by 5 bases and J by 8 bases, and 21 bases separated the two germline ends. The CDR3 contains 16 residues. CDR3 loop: CATSGSRRGRRYEQFF. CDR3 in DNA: TGTGCCACCAGTGGTTCTCGGAGGGGGCGAAGGTATGAGCAGTTCTTC.

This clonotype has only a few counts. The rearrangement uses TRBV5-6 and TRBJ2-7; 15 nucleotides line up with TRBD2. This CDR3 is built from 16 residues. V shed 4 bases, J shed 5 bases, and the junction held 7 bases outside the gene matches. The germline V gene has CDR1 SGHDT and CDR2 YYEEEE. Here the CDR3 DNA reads TGTGCCAGCAGCCTAGGGACTAGCGGGAGGAGGAACGAGCAGTACTTC. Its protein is CASSLGTSGRRNEQYF.

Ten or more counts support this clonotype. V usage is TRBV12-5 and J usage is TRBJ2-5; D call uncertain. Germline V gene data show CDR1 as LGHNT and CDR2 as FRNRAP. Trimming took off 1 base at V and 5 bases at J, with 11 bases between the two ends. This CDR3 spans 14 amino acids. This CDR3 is CASGLGSDWETQYF. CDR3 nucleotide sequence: TGTGCTAGTGGTTTGGGCTCTGATTGGGAGACCCAGTACTTC.

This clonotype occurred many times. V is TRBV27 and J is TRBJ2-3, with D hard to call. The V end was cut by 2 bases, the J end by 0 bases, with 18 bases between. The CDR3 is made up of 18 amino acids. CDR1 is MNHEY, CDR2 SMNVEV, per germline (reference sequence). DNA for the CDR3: TGTGCCAGCAGTTTAAGAGGTCGGATTCGAGGCAGCACAGATACGCAGTATTTT. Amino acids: CASSLRGRIRGSTDTQYF.

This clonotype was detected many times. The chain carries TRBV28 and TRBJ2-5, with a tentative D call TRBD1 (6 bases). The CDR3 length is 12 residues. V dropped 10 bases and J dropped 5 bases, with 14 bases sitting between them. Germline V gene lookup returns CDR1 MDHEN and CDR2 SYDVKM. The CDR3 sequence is CATQGYLETQYF. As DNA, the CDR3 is TGTGCCACCCAGGGGTATTTGGAGACCCAGTACTTC.

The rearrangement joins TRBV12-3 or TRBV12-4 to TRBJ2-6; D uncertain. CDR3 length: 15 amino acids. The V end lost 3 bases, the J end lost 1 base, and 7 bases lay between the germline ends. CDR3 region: CASSFVKSGANVLTF. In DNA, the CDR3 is TGTGCCAGCAGTTTCGTGAAGTCTGGGGCCAACGTCCTGACTTTC.

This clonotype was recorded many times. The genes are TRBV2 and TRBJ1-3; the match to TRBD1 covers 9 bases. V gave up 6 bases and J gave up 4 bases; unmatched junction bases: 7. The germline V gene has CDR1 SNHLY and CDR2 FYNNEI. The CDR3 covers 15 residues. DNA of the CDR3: TGTGCCAGCAGCGCGGGACAGGGAGGAGGAAACACCATATATTTT. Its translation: CASSAGQGGGNTIYF.

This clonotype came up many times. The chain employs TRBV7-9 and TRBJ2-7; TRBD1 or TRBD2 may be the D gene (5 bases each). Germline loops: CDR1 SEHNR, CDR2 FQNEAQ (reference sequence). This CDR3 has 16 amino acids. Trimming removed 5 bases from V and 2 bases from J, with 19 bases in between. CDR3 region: CASSPRTGASPYEQYF. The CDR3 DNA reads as TGTGCCAGCAGCCCAAGAACCGGGGCTTCCCCCTACGAGCAGTACTTC.

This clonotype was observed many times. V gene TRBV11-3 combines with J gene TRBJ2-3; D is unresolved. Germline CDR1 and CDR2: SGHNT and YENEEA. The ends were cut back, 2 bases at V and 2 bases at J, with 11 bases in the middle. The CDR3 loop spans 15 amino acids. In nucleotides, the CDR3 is TGTGCCAGCAGCTTATCTCCAACCTCCACAGATACGCAGTATTTT. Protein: CASSLSPTSTDTQYF.

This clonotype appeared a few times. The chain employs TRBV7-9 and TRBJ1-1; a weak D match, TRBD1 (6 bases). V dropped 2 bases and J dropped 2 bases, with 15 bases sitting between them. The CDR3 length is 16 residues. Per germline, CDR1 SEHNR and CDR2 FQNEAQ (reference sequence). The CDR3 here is CASSLSWGRGNTEAFF. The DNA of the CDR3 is TGTGCCAGCAGCTTAAGTTGGGGCAGGGGAAACACTGAAGCTTTCTTT. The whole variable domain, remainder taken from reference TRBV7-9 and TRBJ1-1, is DTGVSQNPRHKITKRGQNVTFRCDPISEHNRLYWYRQTLGQGPEFLTYFQNEAQLEKSRLLSDRFSAERPKGSFSTLEIQRTEQGDSAMYLCASSLSWGRGNTEAFFGQGTRLTVV.

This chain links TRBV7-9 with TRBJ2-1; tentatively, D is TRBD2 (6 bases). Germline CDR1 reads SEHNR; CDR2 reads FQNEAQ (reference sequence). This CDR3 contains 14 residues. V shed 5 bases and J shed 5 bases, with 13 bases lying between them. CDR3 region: CASSVRDLNNEQFF. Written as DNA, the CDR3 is TGTGCCAGCAGCGTCCGGGACTTAAACAATGAGCAGTTCTTC.

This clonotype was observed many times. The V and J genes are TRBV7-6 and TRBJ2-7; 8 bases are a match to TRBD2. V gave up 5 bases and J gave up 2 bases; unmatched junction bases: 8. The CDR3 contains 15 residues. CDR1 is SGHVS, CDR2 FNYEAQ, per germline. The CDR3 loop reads CASSPGASGPYEQYF. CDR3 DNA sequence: TGTGCCAGCAGCCCAGGGGCTAGCGGGCCCTACGAGCAGTACTTC.

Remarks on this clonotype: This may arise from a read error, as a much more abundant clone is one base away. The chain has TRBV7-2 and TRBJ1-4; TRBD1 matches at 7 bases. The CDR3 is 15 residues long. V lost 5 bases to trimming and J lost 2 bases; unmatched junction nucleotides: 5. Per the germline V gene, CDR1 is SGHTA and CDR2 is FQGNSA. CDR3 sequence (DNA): TGTGCCAGCAGCACGACAGGGTCTACTAATGAAAAACTGTTTTTT. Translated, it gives CASSTTGSTNEKLFF.

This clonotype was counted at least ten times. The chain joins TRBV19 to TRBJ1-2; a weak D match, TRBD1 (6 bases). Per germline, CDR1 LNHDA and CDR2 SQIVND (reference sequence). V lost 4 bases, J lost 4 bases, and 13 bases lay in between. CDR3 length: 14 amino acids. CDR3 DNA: TGTGCCAGTAGTACAACCGGGACAACCTATGGCTACACCTTC. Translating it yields CASSTTGTTYGYTF.

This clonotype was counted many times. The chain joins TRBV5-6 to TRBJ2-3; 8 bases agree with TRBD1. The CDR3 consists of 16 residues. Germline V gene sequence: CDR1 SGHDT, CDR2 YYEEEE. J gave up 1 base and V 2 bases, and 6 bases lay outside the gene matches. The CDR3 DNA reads TGTGCCAGCAGCTTTGGGACAGGTCCCCGCACAGATACGCAGTATTTT. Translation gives CASSFGTGPRTDTQYF.

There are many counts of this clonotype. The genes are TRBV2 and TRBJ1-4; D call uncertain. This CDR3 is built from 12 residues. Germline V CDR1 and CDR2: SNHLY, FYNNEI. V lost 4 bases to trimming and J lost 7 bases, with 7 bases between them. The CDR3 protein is CASSVRSEKLFF. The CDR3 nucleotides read TGTGCCAGCAGTGTCAGAAGTGAAAAACTGTTTTTT.

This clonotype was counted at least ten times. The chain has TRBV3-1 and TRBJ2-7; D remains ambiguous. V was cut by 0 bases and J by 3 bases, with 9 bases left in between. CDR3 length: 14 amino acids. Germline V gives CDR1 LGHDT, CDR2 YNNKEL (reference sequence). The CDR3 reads CASSQDREDYEQYF. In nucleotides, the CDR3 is TGTGCCAGCAGCCAAGACCGAGAGGACTACGAGCAGTACTTC.

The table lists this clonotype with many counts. The DNA for the CDR3 is TGTGCCAGCAGTGAGGACAGTGAGTTGTTCTTC. It codes for CASSEDSELFF. The chain combines TRBV2 with TRBJ2-1; TRBD1 is a possible D gene (6 bases). Germline values: CDR1 SNHLY, CDR2 FYNNEI. Trimming took 3 bases from V and 15 from J, leaving 12 bases between them. CDR3 length: 11 residues.

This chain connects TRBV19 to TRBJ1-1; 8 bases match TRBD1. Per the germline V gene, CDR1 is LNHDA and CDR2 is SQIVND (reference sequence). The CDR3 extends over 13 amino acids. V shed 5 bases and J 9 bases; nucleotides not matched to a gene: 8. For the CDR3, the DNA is TGTGCCAGTAGTCCCCGGGACAGGAGACAAGCTTTCTTT. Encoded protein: CASSPRDRRQAFF.

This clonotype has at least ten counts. The CDR3 sequence is CASSSFPLLAGGSGDEQYF. DNA for the CDR3: TGTGCCAGCAGCTCCTTCCCCCTACTAGCGGGAGGCTCGGGGGACGAGCAGTACTTC. The chain couples TRBV7-2 to TRBJ2-7, with 12 bases fitting TRBD2. Trimming at V came to 4 bases and at J to 5 bases, leaving 18 bases not matched to a gene. Germline CDR1 and CDR2: SGHTA and FQGNSA. This CDR3 region has 19 residues.

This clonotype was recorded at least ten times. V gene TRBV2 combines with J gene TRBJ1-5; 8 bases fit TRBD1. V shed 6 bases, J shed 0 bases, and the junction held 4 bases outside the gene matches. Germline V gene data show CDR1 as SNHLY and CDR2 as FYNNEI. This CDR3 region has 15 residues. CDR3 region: CASRDRAYSNQPQHF. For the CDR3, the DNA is TGTGCCAGCAGGGACAGGGCATATAGCAATCAGCCCCAGCATTTT.

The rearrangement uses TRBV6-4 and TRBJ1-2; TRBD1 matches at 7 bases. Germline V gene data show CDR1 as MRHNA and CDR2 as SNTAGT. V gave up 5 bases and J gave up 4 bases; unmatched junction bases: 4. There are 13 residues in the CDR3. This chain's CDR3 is CASSRDSRYGYTF. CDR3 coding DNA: TGTGCCAGCAGTCGGGACAGCCGCTATGGCTACACCTTC.

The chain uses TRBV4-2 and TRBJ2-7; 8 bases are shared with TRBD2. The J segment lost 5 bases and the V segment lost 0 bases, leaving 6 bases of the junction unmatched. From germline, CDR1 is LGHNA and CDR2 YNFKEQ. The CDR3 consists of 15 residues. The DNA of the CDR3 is TGTGCCAGCAGCCAAGAACTAAGCGGGAGCGACGAGCAGTACTTC. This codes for CASSQELSGSDEQYF.

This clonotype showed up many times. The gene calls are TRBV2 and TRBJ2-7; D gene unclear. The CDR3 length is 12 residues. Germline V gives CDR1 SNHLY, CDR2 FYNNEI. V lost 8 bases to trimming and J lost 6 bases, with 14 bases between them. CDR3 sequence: CASLFEEAEQYF. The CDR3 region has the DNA TGTGCCAGCCTATTCGAAGAAGCCGAGCAGTACTTC.

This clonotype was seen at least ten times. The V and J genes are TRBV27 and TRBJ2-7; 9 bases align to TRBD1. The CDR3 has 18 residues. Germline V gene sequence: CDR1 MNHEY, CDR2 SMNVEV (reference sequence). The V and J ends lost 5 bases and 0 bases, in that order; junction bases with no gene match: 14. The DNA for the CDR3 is TGTGCCAGCAGTCCCTCCGGGACAGGGTTATCCTTCTCCTACGAGCAGTACTTC. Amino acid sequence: CASSPSGTGLSFSYEQYF.

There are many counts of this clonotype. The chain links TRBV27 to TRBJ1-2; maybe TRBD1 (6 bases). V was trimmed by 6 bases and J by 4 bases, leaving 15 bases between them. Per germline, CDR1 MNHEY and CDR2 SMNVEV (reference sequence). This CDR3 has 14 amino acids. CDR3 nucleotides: TGTGCCAGCAGCCCCCAGGGGCGCGCCTATGGCTACACCTTC. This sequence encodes CASSPQGRAYGYTF.

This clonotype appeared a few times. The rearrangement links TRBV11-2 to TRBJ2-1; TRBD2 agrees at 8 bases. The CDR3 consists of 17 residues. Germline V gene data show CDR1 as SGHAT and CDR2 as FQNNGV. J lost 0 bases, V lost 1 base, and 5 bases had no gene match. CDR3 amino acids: CASSLGLAGSSYNEQFF. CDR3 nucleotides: TGTGCCAGCAGCTTAGGGCTAGCGGGTTCCTCCTACAATGAGCAGTTCTTC.